This T cell receptor beta chain was recorded in a study of T cell repertoires in cytomegalovirus infection. CDR1 is SEHNR, CDR2 FQNEAQ, per germline (reference sequence). This CDR3 region has 13 residues. The V and J ends lost 4 bases and 10 bases respectively, with 14 bases between them. At least ten counts were recorded for this clonotype. Its antigen is still unknown. Study-level findings and limits: Dominating the ex vivo response were TCR beta clonotypes that were CMV-specific and HLA-C-restricted.

MiXCR, run by TCRdb on the reads, gives a single entry per CDR3 protein. The sample carries just under 300,000 distinct CDR3 sequences, about 9.1% recorded once. The receptor was derived from a human donor in good health (CMV status not recorded). Some clones in this sample may be carry-over from other donors' samples. The V call is TRBV7-9, the J call TRBJ2-1; unclear D gene. Sequenced input: PBMCs. Written as DNA, the CDR3 is TGTGCCAGCAGCTCCGTGATCCCGGTAGAGCAGTTCTTC. The encoded protein is CASSSVIPVEQFF.